The sequence of this TCR beta chain was determined in a study of T cell responses to AZD1222 COVID-19 vaccine. Regarding the study as a whole: Vaccine-associated CD4 TCRs spanned spike, dominant at 160-218 and 743-854. All repertoire sampling was performed exclusively after the peak T cell response. Regions left unmutated in variants are reportedly the target of nearly half of spike-specific TCRs.

The analysis combined second doses at about 4 or about 12 weeks. As for this clone: As yet, its antigen is unknown.

Profiling relied on immunoSEQ multiplex PCR, and the TCRdb table lists in-frame clones only, not all of them. Seen here are roughly 24,000 clones, 88% observed once, and the top ten hold under 3.5%. The CDR3 covers 15 residues. V lost 4 bases, J lost 2 bases, and 4 bases stayed unmatched. Germline CDR1 reads LNHNV; CDR2 reads YYDKDF (reference sequence). Sequences were derived from peripheral blood, sampled 28 days after the second AZD1222 dose. This rearrangement joins TRBV15 to TRBJ2-1, with TRBD1 matching 8 bases. This clonotype was obtained from an adult who received the AZD1222 COVID-19 vaccine. The CDR3 nucleotides are TGTGCCACCAGCATCGGACAGGGACCCTACAATGAGCAGTTCTTC. This codes for CATSIGQGPYNEQFF.